These 8 T cell receptor beta chains share one sample of origin, sequenced in a study of early T cells in non-severe SARS-CoV-2 infection. From the 5' RACE reads, TCRdb called clonotypes with MiXCR, one entry per CDR3 protein. The repertoire consists of tens of thousands of distinct CDR3 sequences, with approximately 4.6% occurring once and the leading ten covering about 16%. Sequenced input: whole blood. These TCRs come from an adult who was a healthcare worker with PCR-confirmed SARS-CoV-2 infection or an uninfected control (not recorded which).

Sample share makes this clonotype medium-sized. The rearrangement links TRBV18 to TRBJ1-1; D gene uncertain. This CDR3 has 13 residues. V was clipped by 1 base and J by 0 bases, with 3 bases between them. The germline gives CDR1 KGHSH, CDR2 LQKENI. CDR3 in DNA: TGTGCCAGCTCACCACTGTTGAACACTGAAGCTTTCTTT. Amino acid sequence: CASSPLLNTEAFF.

Relative to its sample, this clonotype is medium-sized. The V and J genes are TRBV14 and TRBJ2-5, with unresolved D. The germline gives CDR1 SGHDN, CDR2 FVKESK. The CDR3 totals 18 residues. V was cut by 1 base and J by 3 bases, with 21 bases left in between. The DNA for the CDR3 is TGTGCCAGCAGCCAAGTAACCGGCGGCGTTAGGCGTGAAGAGACCCAGTACTTC. Protein: CASSQVTGGVRREETQYF.

The table lists this clonotype with a few counts. In nucleotides, the CDR3 is TGTGCCAGCAGTCTGGATGGAACCGATTCACCCCTCCACTTT. This gives the protein CASSLDGTDSPLHF. This chain joins TRBV12-3 or TRBV12-4 and TRBJ1-6; D is undetermined. The CDR3 loop spans 14 amino acids. The germline V and J ends were trimmed by 5 bases and 8 bases, with 13 bases remaining between them.

This clonotype was recorded at least ten times. The V call is TRBV7-2, the J call TRBJ2-2; the D gene could be TRBD1 or TRBD2 (5 bases each). The V end lost 5 bases, the J end lost 3 bases, and 10 bases lay between the germline ends. This CDR3 is built from 14 residues. The V gene's germline CDR1 is SGHTA and CDR2 FQGNSA. CDR3 in amino acids: CASSPRGYTGELFF. The CDR3 DNA reads TGTGCCAGCAGCCCGAGGGGATACACCGGGGAGCTGTTTTTT.

This clonotype is deemed medium-sized. This sequence joins TRBV9 and TRBJ1-1; D is undetermined. Per the germline V gene, CDR1 is SGDLS and CDR2 is YYNGEE. This CDR3 has 13 residues. V lost 0 bases, J lost 3 bases, and 6 bases lay in between. The chain's CDR3 is CASSVGPHTEAFF. The CDR3 coding sequence is TGTGCCAGCAGCGTAGGCCCCCACACTGAAGCTTTCTTT. Based on the CDR3 plus reference TRBV9 and TRBJ1-1, the full variable domain is DSGVTQTPKHLITATGQRVTLRCSPRSGDLSVYWYQQSLDQGLQFLIQYYNGEERAKGNILERFSAQQFPDLHSELNLSSLELGDSALYFCASSVGPHTEAFFGQGTRLTVV.

Comments on this clonotype: This may stem from a read error, because a much larger clone lies one nucleotide away. The chain combines TRBV4-3 with TRBJ1-1; D unresolved. Germline CDR1 LGHNA, CDR2 YSLEER. CDR3 length: 15 residues. The CDR3 nucleotides are TGCGCCAGCAGCCAAGATCATACAGTAGTCACTGGAGCTTTCTTT. Protein sequence: CASSQDHTVVTGAFF.

This clonotype was observed at least ten times. The chain combines TRBV2 with TRBJ2-1; possible D gene TRBD2, 5 bases. V dropped 0 bases and J dropped 0 bases, with 24 bases sitting between them. The CDR3 runs 21 residues. Germline V gene data show CDR1 as SNHLY and CDR2 as FYNNEI. In DNA form, the CDR3 reads TGTGCCAGCAGTGAAGCGCTTGAGCGGCAACTTGTATTGAACTCCTACAATGAGCAGTTCTTC. Amino acid sequence: CASSEALERQLVLNSYNEQFF.

This clonotype was detected ten times or more. J is TRBJ1-6 and V is TRBV7-8, with 7 bases aligning to TRBD1. J was trimmed by 8 bases and V by 4 bases; bases with no gene match: 8. Germline assignment: CDR1 SGHVS and CDR2 FQNEAQ. The CDR3 is 15 amino acids. Here the CDR3 reads CASSSRDRGYSPLHF. DNA of the CDR3: TGTGCCAGCAGCTCCCGGGACAGAGGATATTCACCCCTCCACTTT.